This T cell receptor beta chain is drawn from a study of long-term antiretroviral therapy in people with HIV. General study results and limits: Blood, drawn from the mid-2000s to the late 2010s, may reflect older ART regimens. Increased diversity was seen after ART, yet it remained lower than in transplant donor controls.

Concerning this clone: The antigen is not known.

It was version v3.0 of the immunoSEQ assay that was run at survey level. TCRdb's table, derived via immunoSEQ multiplex PCR, lists solely in-frame clones and lacks some. Seen here are about 24,000 clones, about nine tenths observed once, and the top ten hold more than 8.5%. Germline trimming cut 0 bases from V and 3 bases from J; bases unmatched to any gene: 5. CDR1 is MNHNY, CDR2 SVGAGI, per germline (reference sequence). The CDR3 is 16 residues long. This receptor was taken from a man over 45 with HIV. This sequence joins TRBV6-6 and TRBJ1-1; 9 bases align to TRBD1. The input for sequencing was unsorted PBMCs, taken 1.8 years before starting antiretroviral therapy. CDR3 coding DNA: TGTGCCAGCAGTTACTCAATGAGGACAGGGGACACTGAAGCTTTCTTT. Translation gives CASSYSMRTGDTEAFF.